This T cell receptor beta chain was recovered during a study of untreated major depressive disorder. The V gene lost 7 bases and the J gene lost 2 bases, with 11 bases spanning the gap. CDR1 and CDR2 (germline): SQVTM, ANQGSEA. The CDR3 has 12 amino acids. Using immunoSEQ multiplex PCR, the repertoire was profiled, and TCRdb retains in-frame clones only, with some absent. The repertoire holds 20,000 to 25,000 clones, with approximately 89% as singletons. Participants were all of European descent. Blood, about 27 ml, was drawn into EDTA tubes. About this clone itself: Its antigen is as yet unknown.

Whole-study results and caveats: Private clones made up every subject's top five TRBV05-01 clones. Generalizability is limited by the comparatively small study sample.

This receptor was taken from a woman younger than 45 in good health. The chain is built from TRBV29-1 and TRBJ1-2; possible D gene TRBD1, 6 bases. Sequencing was done on a sample of CD4+ T cells from PBMCs. CDR3 nucleotide sequence: TGCAGCGCCAAGGGGGGAAACTATGGCTACACCTTC. Translating gives CSAKGGNYGYTF.